One and the same sample provided the 4 T cell receptor beta chains below, sequenced in a study of T cell responses to AZD1222 COVID-19 vaccine. Data came from immunoSEQ multiplex PCR; TCRdb stores just in-frame clones and leaves some out. Here the sample spans 210,000 or so clones, more than 85% being singletons. Sequencing was performed on peripheral blood, taken on day 0 of MenACWY control vaccination. The receptors were gathered from an adult in good health.

This clone was found once. The CDR3 is CASSERNRGLNYGYTF. The CDR3, as DNA: TGTGCCAGCAGTGAACGGAACAGGGGCCTAAACTATGGCTACACCTTC. The V gene is TRBV6-1, the J gene TRBJ1-2, with TRBD1 identical over 7 bases. Trimming took 2 bases from V and 2 from J; bases not matched to a gene: 8. Germline CDR1 is MNHNS and CDR2 is SASEGT. This CDR3 has 16 amino acids.

V is TRBV9 and J is TRBJ2-3, with 14 bases aligning to TRBD2. CDR1 and CDR2 from the germline V gene are SGDLS and YYNGEE. CDR3 length equals 15 residues. V shed 4 bases, J shed 9 bases, and the junction held 7 bases outside the gene matches. In DNA form, the CDR3 reads TGTGCCAGCAGCTCGGGACTAGCGGGGGCAGGGACGCAGTATTTT. It specifies CASSSGLAGAGTQYF.

V is TRBV11-3 and J is TRBJ2-7; possibly TRBD2 for D (5 bases). The CDR3 spans 14 residues. Germline CDR1 and CDR2: SGHNT and YENEEA. With 4 bases removed from V and 0 bases from J, the gap between germline ends came to 10 bases. CDR3 sequence: CASSSRLNSYEQYF. The CDR3 DNA sequence: TGTGCCAGCAGCTCGCGACTAAACTCCTACGAGCAGTACTTC. Using reference TRBV11-3 and TRBJ2-7 for the parts outside the CDR3, the full variable domain is EAGVVQSPRYKIIEKKQPVAFWCNPISGHNTLYWYLQNLGQGPELLIRYENEEAVDDSQLPKDRFSAERLKGVDSTLKIQPAELGDSAVYLCASSSRLNSYEQYFGPGTRLTVT.

The rearrangement uses TRBV7-3 and TRBJ1-3; D not resolved. The length of the CDR3 is 14 residues. V was cut by 4 bases and J by 2 bases, with 9 bases left in between. The V gene's germline CDR1 is SGHTA and CDR2 FQGTGA. CDR3 nucleotide sequence: TGTGCCAGCAGCTCGGCCGGACCTGGAAACACCATATATTTT. It encodes CASSSAGPGNTIYF.